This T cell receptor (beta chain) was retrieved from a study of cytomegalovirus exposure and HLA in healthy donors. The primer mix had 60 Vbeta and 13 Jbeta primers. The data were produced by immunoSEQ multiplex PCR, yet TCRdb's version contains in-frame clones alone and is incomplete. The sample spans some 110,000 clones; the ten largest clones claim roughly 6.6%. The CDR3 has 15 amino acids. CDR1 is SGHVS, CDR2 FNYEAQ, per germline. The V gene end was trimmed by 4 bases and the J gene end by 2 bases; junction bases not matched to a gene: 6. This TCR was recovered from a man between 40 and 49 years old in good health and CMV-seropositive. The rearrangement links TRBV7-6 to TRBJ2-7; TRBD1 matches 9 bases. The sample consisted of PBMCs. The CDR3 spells CASSYSGTGTYEQYF. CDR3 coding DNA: TGTGCCAGCAGCTATTCCGGGACAGGGACCTACGAGCAGTACTTC. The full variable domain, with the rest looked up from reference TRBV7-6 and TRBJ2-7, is GAGVSQSPRYKVTKRGQDVALRCDPISGHVSLYWYRQALGQGPEFLTYFNYEAQQDKSGLPNDRFSAERPEGSISTLTIQRTEQRDSAMYRCASSYSGTGTYEQYFGPGTRLTVT.